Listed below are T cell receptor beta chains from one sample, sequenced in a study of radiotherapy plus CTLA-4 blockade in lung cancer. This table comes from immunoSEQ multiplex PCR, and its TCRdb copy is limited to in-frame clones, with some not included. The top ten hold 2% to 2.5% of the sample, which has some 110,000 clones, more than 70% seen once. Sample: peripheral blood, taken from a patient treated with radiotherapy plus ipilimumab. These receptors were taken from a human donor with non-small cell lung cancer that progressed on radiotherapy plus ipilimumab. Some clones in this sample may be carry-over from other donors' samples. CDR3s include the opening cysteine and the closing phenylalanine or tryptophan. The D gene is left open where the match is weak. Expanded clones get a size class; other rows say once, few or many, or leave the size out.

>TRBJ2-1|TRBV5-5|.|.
TGTGCCAGCAGCTTGGGGGGGTCCTCGACTTACAATGAGCAGTTCTTC
CASSLGGSSTYNEQFF
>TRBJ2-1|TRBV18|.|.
TGTGCCAGCTCACCATTCCGGAGAAACAAGCAGTTCTTC
CASSPFRRNKQFF
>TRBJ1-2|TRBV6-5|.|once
TGTGCCAGCAGTTACTGGGAACGGGATGGCTACACCTTC
CASSYWERDGYTF
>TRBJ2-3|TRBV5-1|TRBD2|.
TGCGCCAGCAGCTTGAGCGGGGCCACAGATACGCAGTATTTT
CASSLSGATDTQYF
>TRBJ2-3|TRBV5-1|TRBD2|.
TGCGCCAGCAGCAATAGCGGGGCGGGGACAGATACGCAGTATTTT
CASSNSGAGTDTQYF
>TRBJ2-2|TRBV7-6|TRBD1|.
TGTGCCAGCAGCTTAGCCCCCGGTGGACAGGGGGATTTCGGGGAGCTGTTTTTT
CASSLAPGGQGDFGELFF
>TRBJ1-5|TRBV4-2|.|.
TGTGCCAGCAGCCAAACAGGGAGGGGCATCGACAATCAGCCCCAGCATTTT
CASSQTGRGIDNQPQHF
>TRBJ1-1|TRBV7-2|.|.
TGTGCCAGCAGCTTCCACAGGGACGGTGAAGCTTTCTTT
CASSFHRDGEAFF
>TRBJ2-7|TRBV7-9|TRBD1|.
TGTGCCAGCAGCTTAGCGCTTGTCGAGACAGGGTCCGAGCAGTACTTC
CASSLALVETGSEQYF
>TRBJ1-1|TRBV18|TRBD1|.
TGTGCCAGCTCACCACTGGATGGGACAGGGCGAATGAACACTGAAGCTTTCTTT
CASSPLDGTGRMNTEAFF
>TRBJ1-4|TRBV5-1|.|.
TGCGCCAGCAGCTTGACCCGGCTGAATGAAAAACTGTTTTTT
CASSLTRLNEKLFF
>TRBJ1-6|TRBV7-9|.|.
TGTGCCAGCAGCTTAGCAGGCGGTGAGGGTTCACCCCTCCACTTT
CASSLAGGEGSPLHF
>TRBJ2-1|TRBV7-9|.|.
TGTGCCGGAACGAATGAGCAGTTCTTC
CAGTNEQFF
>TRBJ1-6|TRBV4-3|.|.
TGCGCCAGCAGCCACCATGGGCGGATTGATAATTCACCCCTCCACTTT
CASSHHGRIDNSPLHF
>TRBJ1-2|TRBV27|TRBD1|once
TGTGCCAGCAGTTCTGTTACCGGACAGGGGGCTAACTATGGCTACACCTTC
CASSSVTGQGANYGYTF
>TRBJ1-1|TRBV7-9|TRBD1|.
TGTGCCAGCAGCTTTACAGGGGAAGGGGAAGCTTTCTTT
CASSFTGEGEAFF
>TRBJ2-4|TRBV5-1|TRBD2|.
TGCGCCAGCAGCTTCCCGGGGGGTGACATTCAGTACTTC
CASSFPGGDIQYF
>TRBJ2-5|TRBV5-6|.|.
TGTGCCAGCAGCTTGGAAGTCAGTATTAGGGAGACCCAGTACTTC
CASSLEVSIRETQYF
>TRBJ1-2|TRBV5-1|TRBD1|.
TGCGCCAGCAGCTTGGTGGGCAGGGGGCCCGCTGGCTACACCTTC
CASSLVGRGPAGYTF
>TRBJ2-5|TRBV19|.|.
TGTGCCAGTAGTTCACTGGGGGAGACCCAGTACTTC
CASSSLGETQYF
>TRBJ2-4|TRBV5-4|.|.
TGTGCCAGCAGTCGGGGGGCCGACATTCAGTACTTC
CASSRGADIQYF
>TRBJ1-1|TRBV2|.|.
TGTGCCAGCGAAATTAGGTACAGCATGAACACTGAAGCTTTCTTT
CASEIRYSMNTEAFF
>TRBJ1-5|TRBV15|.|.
TGTGCCACCAGCAGGGACAGATCAAATCAGCCCCAGCATTTT
CATSRDRSNQPQHF
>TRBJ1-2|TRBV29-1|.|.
TGCAGCGTTGAAGGGGCGACTTTCTATGGCTACACCTTC
CSVEGATFYGYTF
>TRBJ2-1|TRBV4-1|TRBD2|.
TGCGCCAGCAGCCAGGGGAGACTAGCGGGGGTAGTTGAGCAGTTCTTC
CASSQGRLAGVVEQFF
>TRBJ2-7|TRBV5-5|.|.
TGTGCCAGCAGCGTAGCCGGGACACCACTTCGGGAGCAGTACTTC
CASSVAGTPLREQYF
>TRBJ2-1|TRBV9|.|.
TGTGCCAGCAGCGTAGCCGGGGGCGCATGGAATGAGCAGTTCTTC
CASSVAGGAWNEQFF
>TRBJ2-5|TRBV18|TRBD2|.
TGTGCCAGCTCACCACGTGGACTAGCGTATGAGACCCAGTACTTC
CASSPRGLAYETQYF
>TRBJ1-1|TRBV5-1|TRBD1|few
TGCGCCAGCAGCTTCGCAGGGGGGCCCACTGAAGCTTTCTTT
CASSFAGGPTEAFF
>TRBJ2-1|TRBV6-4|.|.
TGTGCCAGCAGTAAACCCGCGGAGGGGGGGCCCCTCAGCTCCTACAATGAGCAGTTCTTC
CASSKPAEGGPLSSYNEQFF
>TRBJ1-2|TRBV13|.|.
TGTGCCAGCAGCTTTCTGGGGCCGGGCTACACCTTC
CASSFLGPGYTF
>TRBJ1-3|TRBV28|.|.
TGTGCCAGCAGAACCACAAAGTCTGGAAACACCATATATTTT
CASRTTKSGNTIYF
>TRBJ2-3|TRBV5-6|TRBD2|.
TGTGCCAGCAGCCCCGGACTAGCATGGGACACAGATACGCAGTATTTT
CASSPGLAWDTDTQYF
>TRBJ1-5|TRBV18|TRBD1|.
TGTGCCAGCTCACCCCCGGGACAGGGGGGGATCGATCAGCCCCAGCATTTT
CASSPPGQGGIDQPQHF
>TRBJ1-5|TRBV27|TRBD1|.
TGTGCCAGCAGTTTTTCAGGGGGAAGCAATCAGCCCCAGCATTTT
CASSFSGGSNQPQHF
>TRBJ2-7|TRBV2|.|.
TGTGCCAGCAGTGAAGGAGCTAACACCTACGAGCAGTACTTC
CASSEGANTYEQYF
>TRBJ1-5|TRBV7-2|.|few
TGTGCCAGCAGCTTAGAACCGAGTCAGCCCCAGCATTTT
CASSLEPSQPQHF
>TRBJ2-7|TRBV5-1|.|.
TGCGCCAGCAGCAGAACGACCAGCTCCTACGAGCAGTACTTC
CASSRTTSSYEQYF
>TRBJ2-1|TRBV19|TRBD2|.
TGTGCCAGTAGTATCAGGGCTAGCGGGGGGATCTACAATGAGCAGTTCTTC
CASSIRASGGIYNEQFF
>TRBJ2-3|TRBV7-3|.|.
TGTGCCAGCAGCTTAGTCGATACGCAGTATTTT
CASSLVDTQYF
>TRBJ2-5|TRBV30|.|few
TGTGCCTGGACACGGTGGGACGCAGGGGAGACCCAGTACTTC
CAWTRWDAGETQYF
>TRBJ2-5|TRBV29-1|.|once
TGCAGCGTTGACACTGAGACCCAGTACTTC
CSVDTETQYF
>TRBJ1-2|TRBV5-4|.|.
TGTGCCAGCAGCTTAGAATTCCGTGGCTACACCTTC
CASSLEFRGYTF
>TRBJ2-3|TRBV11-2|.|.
TGTGCCAGCAACCGGGGGGCTTACGTTGATACGCAGTATTTT
CASNRGAYVDTQYF
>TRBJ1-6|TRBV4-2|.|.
TGTGCCAGCAGCGCACAATATTGGGGCAATAATTCACCCCTCCACTTT
CASSAQYWGNNSPLHF
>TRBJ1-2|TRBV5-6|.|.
TGTGCCAGCAGCTTGGTGAACAGGGAGTTAGCTAACTATGGCTACACCTTC
CASSLVNRELANYGYTF
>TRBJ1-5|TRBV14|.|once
TGTGCCAGCAGCCCAGGTGGGAGGCGTTTGCATTTT
CASSPGGRRLHF
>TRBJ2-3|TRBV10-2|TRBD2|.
TGCGCCAGCAGTGGGACTAGCGGGGGGGCTAGCACAGATACGCAGTATTTT
CASSGTSGGASTDTQYF
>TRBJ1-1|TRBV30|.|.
TGTGCCTGGAGACCACTTCACCTGAACACTGAAGCTTTCTTT
CAWRPLHLNTEAFF
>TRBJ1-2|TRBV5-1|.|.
TGCGCCAGCAGCTTGGAGTCCCAGTATGGCTACACCTTC
CASSLESQYGYTF
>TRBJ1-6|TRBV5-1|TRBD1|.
TGCGCCAGCAGCTGGACAGGGAGCTCCTATAATTCACCCCTCCACTTT
CASSWTGSSYNSPLHF
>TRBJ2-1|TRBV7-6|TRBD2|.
TGTGCCAGCAGCTTAGATTTAAGCGGGGGGATCAATGAGCAGTTCTTC
CASSLDLSGGINEQFF
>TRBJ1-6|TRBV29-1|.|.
TGCAGCGTTGATGCAGGGTGGGCCTCTAATTCACCCCTCCACTTT
CSVDAGWASNSPLHF